Listed below are T cell receptor beta chains from one sample, sequenced in a study of early T cells in non-severe SARS-CoV-2 infection. TCRdb re-analysed the 5' RACE reads in MiXCR, keeping a single row per CDR3 protein. The sample gives tens of thousands of distinct CDR3 sequences, under 15% of which show up once; around 4.6% is in the top ten. The sample was whole blood. These receptor sequences come from an adult who was a healthcare worker with PCR-confirmed SARS-CoV-2 infection or an uninfected control (not recorded which). The CDR3 runs from the conserved cysteine through the conserved F or W. Fields, in order: V gene, clone size, D gene, J gene, CDR3 protein, CDR3 DNA. The D gene is left open where the match is weak. Clone size is given for some rows only: seen once, a few or many times, or a class if the clone is expanded.

TRBV9,NA,TRBD1,TRBJ2-1,CASSVTGDRKGNEQFF,TGTGCCAGCAGCGTCACCGGGGACAGGAAAGGGAATGAGCAGTTCTTC
TRBV7-9,many,TRBD2,TRBJ2-7,CASSLAVSGSYEQYF,TGTGCCAGCAGCTTAGCGGTTAGCGGGAGTTACGAGCAGTACTTC
TRBV5-1,NA,NA,TRBJ2-7,CASSSPGTGEQYF,TGCGCCAGCAGCTCCCCCGGGACGGGCGAGCAGTACTTC
TRBV6-4,many,NA,TRBJ1-1,CASSDRLWGTEAFF,TGTGCCAGCAGTGACAGGCTTTGGGGCACTGAAGCTTTCTTT
TRBV6-1,few,TRBD1,TRBJ2-1,CASGQQGFGMEQFF,TGTGCCAGCGGTCAACAGGGGTTTGGGATGGAGCAGTTCTTC
TRBV7-9,few,TRBD1,TRBJ2-4,CASSKTGPENIQYF,TGTGCCAGCAGTAAGACAGGGCCCGAAAACATTCAGTACTTC
TRBV19,few,NA,TRBJ2-2,CASSIEAVTGELFF,TGTGCCAGTAGTATAGAGGCAGTCACCGGGGAGCTGTTTTTT
TRBV20-1,few,NA,TRBJ1-5,CSASTGRNQPQHF,TGCAGTGCTAGCACAGGGCGCAATCAGCCCCAGCATTTT
TRBV7-8,NA,NA,TRBJ2-7,CASSPDSSYGEQYF,TGTGCCAGCAGCCCCGACAGTAGCTACGGCGAGCAGTACTTC
TRBV20-1,NA,NA,TRBJ1-3,CSARLGSSGNTIYF,TGCAGTGCTAGATTGGGGTCCTCTGGAAACACCATATATTTT
TRBV2,NA,NA,TRBJ1-2,CASSESGPLYGYTF,TGTGCCAGCAGTGAATCAGGGCCCCTCTATGGCTACACCTTC
TRBV5-4,NA,TRBD1,TRBJ1-2,CASSLGADREDGYTF,TGTGCCAGCAGCTTGGGAGCTGACAGGGAGGATGGCTACACCTTC
TRBV11-2,NA,NA,TRBJ2-5,CASSIRGLGETQYF,TGTGCCAGCAGCATTAGGGGACTCGGAGAGACCCAGTACTTC
TRBV7-2,NA,NA,TRBJ2-7,CASSGGPGLDEQYF,TGTGCCAGCAGCGGGGGACCGGGTCTCGACGAGCAGTACTTC
TRBV4-3,few,TRBD1,TRBJ1-4,CASSQEPGQGYEKLFF,TGCGCCAGCAGCCAAGAGCCGGGACAGGGTTATGAAAAACTGTTTTTT
TRBV12-3/TRBV12-4,few,NA,TRBJ1-2,CASSLAGAGQFGSMGYTF,TGTGCCAGCAGTTTAGCGGGGGCAGGCCAATTTGGGTCTATGGGCTACACCTTC
TRBV3-1,NA,NA,TRBJ2-3,CASSQDDGFDTQYF,TGTGCCAGCAGCCAAGATGACGGCTTTGATACGCAGTATTTT
TRBV12-3/TRBV12-4,few,TRBD2,TRBJ2-2,CASRSSGSTGELFF,TGTGCCAGCAGGTCCAGCGGGAGCACCGGGGAGCTGTTTTTT
TRBV9,NA,NA,TRBJ1-3,CASSASSLSGNTIYF,TGTGCCAGCAGCGCTAGCAGTCTCTCTGGAAACACCATATATTTT
TRBV3-1,NA,NA,TRBJ1-1,CASSQAVRAEAFF,TGTGCCAGCAGCCAAGCGGTCAGGGCTGAAGCTTTCTTT
TRBV18,many,TRBD1,TRBJ1-4,CASSPNRGGEKLFF,TGTGCCAGCTCACCAAACAGGGGTGGTGAAAAACTGTTTTTT
TRBV7-6,NA,NA,TRBJ2-5,CASSARSGQETQYF,TGTGCCAGCAGCGCCCGGTCGGGGCAAGAGACCCAGTACTTC